This TCR beta chain was sequenced during a study of control samples from healthy donors and cancer patients (TCRdb year 2020). As concerns this clone: Its antigen target is currently unknown. Base quality data are lacking; no much larger clone is found one base away.

The CDR3 covers 11 residues, taking in both the cysteine and the phenylalanine. CDR3 DNA only is kept here, 33 bases in frame from base 1. As encoded in the germline V gene (reference sequence), CDR1 is SGHAT while CDR2 is FQDESV. Cut back by 3 bases and 5 bases, the V and J ends lie 4 bases apart. Library preparation was by the immunoSEQ multiplex PCR assay. This is the immuneACCESS table as TCRdb keeps it, with only in-frame sequences that have V and J called. A part of the clones is gone; compared with another copy, unresolved V genes explain less than half, and the rest is unexplained. The sample data list around 94,000 clones, and about nine tenths of these were observed just once. The ten largest clones add up to over 3% of the sample.

The specimen sequenced was blood. This chain joins TRBV11-1 to TRBJ1-1; there is no confident call for the D gene. The source of this sequence is a woman aged 18-29 years in good health. The nucleotide sequence is given as TGTGCCAGCAGCTTTTCGACTGAAGCTTTCTTT. The resulting protein is CASSFSTEAFF. The CDR3, completed at both ends by the reference TRBV11-1 and TRBJ1-1 genes, gives the full variable domain EAEVAQSPRYKITEKSQAVAFWCDPISGHATLYWYRQILGQGPELLVQFQDESVVDDSQLPKDRFSAERLKGVDSTLKIQPAELGDSAMYLCASSFSTEAFFGQGTRLTVV.